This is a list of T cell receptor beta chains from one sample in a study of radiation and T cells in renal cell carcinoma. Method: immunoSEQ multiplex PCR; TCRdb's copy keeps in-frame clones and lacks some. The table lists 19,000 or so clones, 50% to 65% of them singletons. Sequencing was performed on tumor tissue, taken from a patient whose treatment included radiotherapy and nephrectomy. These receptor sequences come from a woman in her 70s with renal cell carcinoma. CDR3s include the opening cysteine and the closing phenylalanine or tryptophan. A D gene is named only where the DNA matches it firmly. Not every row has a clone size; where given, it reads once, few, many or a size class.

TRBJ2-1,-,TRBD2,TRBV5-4,TGTGCCAGCAGCTTGCGACTAGCGGCAACTGAAGAGTTCTTC,CASSLRLAATEEFF
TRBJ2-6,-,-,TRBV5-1,TGCGCCAGCAACCCCCGGGACCTCGTCAGCTCTGGGGCCAACGTCCTGACTTTC,CASNPRDLVSSGANVLTF
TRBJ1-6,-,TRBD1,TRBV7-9,TGTGCCAGCAGCTTTGCGGGACAGAGCAATTCACCCCTCCACTTT,CASSFAGQSNSPLHF
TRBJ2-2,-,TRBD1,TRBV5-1,TGCGCCAGCACGCTACAGGGGGACACCGGGGAGCTGTTTTTT,CASTLQGDTGELFF
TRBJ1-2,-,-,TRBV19,TGTGCCAGTAGTATCGGGAAAGGAGGAACAGGGAGGTCCCCCACCTTC,CASSIGKGGTGRSPTF
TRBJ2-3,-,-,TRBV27,TGTGCCAGCAGTTCCCCCGCAGGTACGCAGTATTTT,CASSSPAGTQYF
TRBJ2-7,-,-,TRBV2,TGTGCCAGCAGTGAGGACGGACTTTACGAGCAGTACTTC,CASSEDGLYEQYF
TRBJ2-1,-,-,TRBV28,TGTGCCAGCAGTCCTCAAATAACCTACAATGAGCAGTTCTTC,CASSPQITYNEQFF
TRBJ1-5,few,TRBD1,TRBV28,TGTGCCAGCAGATCGGCGGGACAGTTCAATCAGCCCCAGCATTTT,CASRSAGQFNQPQHF
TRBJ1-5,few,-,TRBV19,TGTGCCAGCAGACAGAATAGCAATCAGCCCCAGCATTTT,CASRQNSNQPQHF
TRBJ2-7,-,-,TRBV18,TGTGCCAGCTCACCAGGACAGTTCTCCTACGAGCAGTACTTC,CASSPGQFSYEQYF
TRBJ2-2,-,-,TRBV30,TGTGCCTGGAGCGCGAACACCGGGGAGCTGTTTTTT,CAWSANTGELFF
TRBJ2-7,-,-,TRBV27,TGTGCCAGCAGTGCGGGGTACTACGAGCAGTACTTC,CASSAGYYEQYF
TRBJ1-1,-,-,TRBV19,TGTGCCAGTACCCGGGAGGATCGAACTGAAGCTTTCTTT,CASTREDRTEAFF
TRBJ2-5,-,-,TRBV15,TGTGCCACCAGCAGAAGAGGGGGGGCGTGGAGGACAGAGACCCAGTACTTC,CATSRRGGAWRTETQYF
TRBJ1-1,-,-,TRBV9,TGTGCCAGCAGCCCCACGGATATGAACACTGAAGCTTTCTTT,CASSPTDMNTEAFF
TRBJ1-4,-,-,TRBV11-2,TGTGCCAGCAGCTTAGGATTCGCGAATGAAAAACTGTTTTTT,CASSLGFANEKLFF
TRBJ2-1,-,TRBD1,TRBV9,TGTGCCAGCAGCGTCTCCGGGACAGGGGGTCTCAGTAGGAACAATGAGCAGTTCTTC,CASSVSGTGGLSRNNEQFF
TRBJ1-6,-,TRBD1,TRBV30,TGTGCCTGGAAAACAGGGGGATCTTCACCCCTCCACTTT,CAWKTGGSSPLHF
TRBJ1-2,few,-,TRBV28,TGTGCCAGCAGGCCCCCGGCGGGGGCCTTTGGCTACACCTTC,CASRPPAGAFGYTF
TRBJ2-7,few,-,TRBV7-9,TGTGCCAGCAGCCCGCCGGGACGGAGCTCCTACGAGCAGTACTTC,CASSPPGRSSYEQYF
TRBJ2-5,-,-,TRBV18,TGTGCCAGCTCACCACCCAGCGGTCAAGAGACCCAGTACTTC,CASSPPSGQETQYF
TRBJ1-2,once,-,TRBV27,TGTGCCAGCAGTCCTGAAGGAGCCTATGGCTACACCTTC,CASSPEGAYGYTF
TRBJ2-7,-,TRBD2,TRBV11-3,TGTGCCAGCAGCCCTAGCGGTTACGAGCAGTACTTC,CASSPSGYEQYF
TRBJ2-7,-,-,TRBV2,TGTGCCAGCAGCGTGACGGTATCCTACGAGCAGTACTTC,CASSVTVSYEQYF
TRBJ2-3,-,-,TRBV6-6,TGTGCCAGTATGGACTACATAAGCACAGATACGCAGTATTTT,CASMDYISTDTQYF
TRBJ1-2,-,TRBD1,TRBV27,TGTGCCAGCAGTTCCTACTCCGGGACAGTGGAGGGCTACACCTTC,CASSSYSGTVEGYTF
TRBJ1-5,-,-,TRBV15,TGTGCCACCAGATCTGGACAGCTTGATAGCAATCAGCCCCAGCATTTT,CATRSGQLDSNQPQHF
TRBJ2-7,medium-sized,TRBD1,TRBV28,TGTGCCAGCAGTTTACAACCGGGACAGAGCTCCTACGAGCAGTACTTC,CASSLQPGQSSYEQYF
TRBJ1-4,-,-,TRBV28,TGTGCCAGCATCGGCAGCAAGAATGAAAAACTGTTTTTT,CASIGSKNEKLFF
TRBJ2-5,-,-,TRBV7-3,TGTGCCAGCAGCCCAGGGCCCCAAGAGACCCAGTACTTC,CASSPGPQETQYF
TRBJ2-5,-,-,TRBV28,TGTGCCAGCAGTTTCAGTCCAATAGGCCAAGAGACCCAGTACTTC,CASSFSPIGQETQYF
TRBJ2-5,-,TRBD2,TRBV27,TGTGCCAGCAGTTGGCGGGGGGGCCAAGAGACCCAGTACTTC,CASSWRGGQETQYF
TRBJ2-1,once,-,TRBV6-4,TGTGCCAGCAGTGACTCGAGGGGAAATGAGCAGTTCTTC,CASSDSRGNEQFF
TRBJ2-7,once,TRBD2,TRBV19,TGTGCCAGTAGTATAGGACTAGCGGATTACGAGCAGTACTTC,CASSIGLADYEQYF
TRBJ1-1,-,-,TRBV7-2,TGTGCCAGCAGCTTAGCGTGGAAGGGCCAGAACACTGAAGCTTTCTTT,CASSLAWKGQNTEAFF
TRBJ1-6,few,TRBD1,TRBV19,TGTGCCAGTAGACAGGGGGGACAGGGCTTTTCACCCCTCCACTTT,CASRQGGQGFSPLHF
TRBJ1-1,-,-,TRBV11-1,TGTGCCAGCAGCTTACGGTCAGGGAACACTGAAGCTTTCTTT,CASSLRSGNTEAFF
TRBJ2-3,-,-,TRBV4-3,TGCGCCAGCAGCCAAGCCCTTTCGGGTACAGATACGCAGTATTTT,CASSQALSGTDTQYF
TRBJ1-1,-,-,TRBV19,TGTGCCAGTAGTATTGGACAGTCGGGGAACACTGAAGCTTTCTTT,CASSIGQSGNTEAFF
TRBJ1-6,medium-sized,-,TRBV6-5,TGTGCCAGCAGTTACGGTTTCGGGTCACCCCTCCACTTT,CASSYGFGSPLHF
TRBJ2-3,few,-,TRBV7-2,TGTGCCAGCAGTTTCGGACCCACAGATACGCAGTATTTT,CASSFGPTDTQYF
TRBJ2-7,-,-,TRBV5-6,TGTGCCAGCAGCCGAGCCCCCTACGAGCAGTACTTC,CASSRAPYEQYF
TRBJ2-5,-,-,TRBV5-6,TGTGCCAGCAGCTTGGCTTTAGAGGGACTGGAGACCCAGTACTTC,CASSLALEGLETQYF
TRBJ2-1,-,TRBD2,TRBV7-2,TGTGCCAGCAGCTTAGGCAATCTAGCGGAGTACAATGAGCAGTTCTTC,CASSLGNLAEYNEQFF
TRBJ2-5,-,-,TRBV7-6,TGTGCCAGCAGCCGTCCCCCCCAAGAGACCCAGTACTTC,CASSRPPQETQYF
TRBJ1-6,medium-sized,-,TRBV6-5,TGTGCCAGCAGTCGGGAGGGGGGCGGTAATTCACCCCTCCACTTT,CASSREGGGNSPLHF